This T cell receptor (beta chain) was recorded in a study of glioma-infiltrating T cells. Findings and caveats of the study: Above-expected tissue-blood divergence occurred in all gliomas, most in low-grade ones. CDR3 overlap between tissue and blood was very small.

CDR1 SGHTA and CDR2 FQGNSA come from the germline V gene. The CDR3 loop spans 16 amino acids. V trimming: 5 bases; J trimming: 6 bases; junction bases outside the gene matches: 11. TCR alpha and beta CDR3 regions were amplified from RNA using iRepertoire nested multiplex PCR. MiXCR was run by TCRdb on the multiplex PCR reads, yielding one entry per CDR3 protein. The data contain about 140,000 distinct CDR3 sequences, 30% to 40% of them singletons. About this clonotype: Its antigen is unknown.

The receptor's source is a human donor with low-grade glioma or glioblastoma, undergoing nonglioma brain surgery, or in good health (not recorded which). Sequences were obtained from glioma tissue, nonneoplastic brain tissue, or PBMCs (not recorded which). This chain uses TRBV7-2 with TRBJ2-1; 9 bases align to TRBD2. CDR3 amino acids: CASSLILAGFINEQFF. In nucleotides, the CDR3 is TGTGCCAGCAGCCTAATTCTAGCGGGATTTATCAATGAGCAGTTCTTC.